The clone carrying this T cell receptor (beta chain) was detected a few times. Its antigen is undetermined. This sample is drawn from a study of CD8+ T cells in alopecia areata. Study overall: Those patients who were treated received oral tofacitinib, which was given at 5 to 10 mg twice daily for moderate-to-severe alopecia areata. The tofacitinib course ran for 6 to 18 months and was followed by 6 months off drug.

Sequencing used cDNA as its template, made by extracting RNA and reverse transcribing it. The method was immunoSEQ multiplex PCR; TCRdb's version includes in-frame clones alone and lacks a portion of them. The profile shows some 240,000 clones, about three fifths of them singletons. Whole-study results and caveats: Patients showed less clear TCR sequence sharing than mice, possibly partly because of HLA diversity.

The TCR comes from a human donor with alopecia areata. This specimen was CD4+ T cells sorted from blood, taken at week 0.

CDR3 nucleotides: TGTGCCAGTAGTAAGGCTAGCGGATACAATGAGCAGTTCTTC. Protein product: CASSKASGYNEQFF. This chain uses TRBV19 with TRBJ2-1, with 7 bases aligning to TRBD2. V lost 4 bases and J lost 4; bases outside the gene matches: 4. CDR1 LNHDA and CDR2 SQIVND come from the germline V gene (reference sequence). The CDR3 contains 14 residues.